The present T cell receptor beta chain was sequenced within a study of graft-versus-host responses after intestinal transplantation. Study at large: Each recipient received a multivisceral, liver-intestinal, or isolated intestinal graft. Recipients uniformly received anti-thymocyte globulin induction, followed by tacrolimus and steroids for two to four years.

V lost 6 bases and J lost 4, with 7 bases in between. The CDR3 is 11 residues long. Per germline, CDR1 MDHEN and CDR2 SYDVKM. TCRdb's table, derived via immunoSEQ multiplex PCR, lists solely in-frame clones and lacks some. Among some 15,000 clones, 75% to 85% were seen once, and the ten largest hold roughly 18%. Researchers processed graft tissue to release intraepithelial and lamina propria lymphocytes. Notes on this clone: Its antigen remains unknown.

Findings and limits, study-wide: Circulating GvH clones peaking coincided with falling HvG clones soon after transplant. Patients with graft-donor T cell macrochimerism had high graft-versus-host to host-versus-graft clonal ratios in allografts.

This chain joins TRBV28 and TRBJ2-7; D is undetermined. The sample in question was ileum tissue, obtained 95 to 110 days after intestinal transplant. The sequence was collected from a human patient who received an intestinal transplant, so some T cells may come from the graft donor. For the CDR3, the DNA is TGTGCCAGCAGGCTTAGTTACGAGCAGTACTTC. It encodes CASRLSYEQYF.